This entry describes one T cell receptor (beta chain). The CDR3 is 16 residues long. Germline V gene lookup returns CDR1 LNHDA and CDR2 SQIVND (reference sequence). V trimming: 4 bases; J trimming: 4 bases; junction bases outside the gene matches: 9. TCRdb recomputed calls from the PCR reads with MiXCR, one row per CDR3 protein. Here the sample spans over 85,000 distinct CDR3 sequences, roughly 51% being singletons. The source of the sample is a study of CDR3 diversity in severe acne. The sample comprised blood. The gene calls are TRBV19 and TRBJ2-7; 11 bases are shared with TRBD2. The TCR was taken from a male donor with acne. CDR3 nucleotide sequence: TGTGCCAGTAGTAGGGGTAGCGGGAGGGCCCTTTACGAGCAGTACTTC. Translation: CASSRGSGRALYEQYF.